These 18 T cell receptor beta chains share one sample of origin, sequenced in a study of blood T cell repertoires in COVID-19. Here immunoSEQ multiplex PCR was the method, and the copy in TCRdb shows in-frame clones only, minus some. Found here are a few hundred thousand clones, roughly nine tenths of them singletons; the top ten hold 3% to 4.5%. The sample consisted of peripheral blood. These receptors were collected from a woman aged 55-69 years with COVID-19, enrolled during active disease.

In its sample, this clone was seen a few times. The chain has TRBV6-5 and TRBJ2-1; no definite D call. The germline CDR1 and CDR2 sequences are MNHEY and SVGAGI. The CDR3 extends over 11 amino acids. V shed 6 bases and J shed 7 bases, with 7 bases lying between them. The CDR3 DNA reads TGTGCCAGCAGAGCCGGGAATGAGCAGTTCTTC. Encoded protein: CASRAGNEQFF.

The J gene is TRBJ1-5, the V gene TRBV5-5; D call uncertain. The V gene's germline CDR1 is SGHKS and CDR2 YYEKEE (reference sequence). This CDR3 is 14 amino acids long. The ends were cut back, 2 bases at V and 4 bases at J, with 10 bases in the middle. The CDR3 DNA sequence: TGTGCCAGCAGCTTTGAGGGTGGAAATCAGCCCCAGCATTTT. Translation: CASSFEGGNQPQHF.

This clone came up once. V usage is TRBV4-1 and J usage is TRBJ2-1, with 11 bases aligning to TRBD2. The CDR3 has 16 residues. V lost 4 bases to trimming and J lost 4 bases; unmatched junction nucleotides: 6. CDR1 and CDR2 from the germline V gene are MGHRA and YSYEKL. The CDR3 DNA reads TGCGCCAGCAGCCTTATTAGCGGGGGGGTGTACAATGAGCAGTTCTTC. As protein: CASSLISGGVYNEQFF.

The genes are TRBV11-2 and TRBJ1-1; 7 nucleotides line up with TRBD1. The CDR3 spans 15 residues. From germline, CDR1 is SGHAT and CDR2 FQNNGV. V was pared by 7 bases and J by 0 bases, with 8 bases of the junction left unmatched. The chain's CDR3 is CASTIQGGVNTEAFF. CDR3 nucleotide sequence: TGTGCCAGCACCATCCAGGGGGGCGTGAACACTGAAGCTTTCTTT.

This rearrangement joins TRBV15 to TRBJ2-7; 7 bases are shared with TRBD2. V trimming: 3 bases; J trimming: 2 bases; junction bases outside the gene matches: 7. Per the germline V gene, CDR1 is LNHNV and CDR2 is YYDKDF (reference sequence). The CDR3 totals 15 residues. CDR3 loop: CATSSRGVFTYEQYF. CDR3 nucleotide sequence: TGTGCCACCAGCAGCCGGGGGGTCTTCACCTACGAGCAGTACTTC. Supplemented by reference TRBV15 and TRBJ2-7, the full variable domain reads DAMVIQNPRYQVTQFGKPVTLSCSQTLNHNVMYWYQQKSSQAPKLLFHYYDKDFNNEADTPDNFQSRRPNTSFCFLDIRSPGLGDTAMYLCATSSRGVFTYEQYFGPGTRLTVT.

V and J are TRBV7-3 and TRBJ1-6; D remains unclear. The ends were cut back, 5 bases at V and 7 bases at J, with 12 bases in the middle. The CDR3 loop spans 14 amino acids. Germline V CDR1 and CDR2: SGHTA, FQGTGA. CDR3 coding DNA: TGTGCCAGCAGCCGTATGGGAGGCAATTCACCCCTCCACTTT. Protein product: CASSRMGGNSPLHF.

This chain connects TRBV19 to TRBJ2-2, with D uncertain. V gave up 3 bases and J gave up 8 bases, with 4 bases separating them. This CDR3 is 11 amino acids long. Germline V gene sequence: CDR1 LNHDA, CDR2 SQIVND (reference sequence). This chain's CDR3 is CASSMSGELFF. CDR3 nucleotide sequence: TGTGCCAGTAGTATGAGTGGGGAGCTGTTTTTT.

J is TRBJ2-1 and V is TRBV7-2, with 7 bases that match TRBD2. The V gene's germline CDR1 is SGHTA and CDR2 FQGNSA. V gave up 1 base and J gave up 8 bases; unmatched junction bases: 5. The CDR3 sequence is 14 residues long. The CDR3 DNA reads TGTGCCAGCAGCTTAGGCCCGGGAGGATATGAGCAGTTCTTC. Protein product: CASSLGPGGYEQFF. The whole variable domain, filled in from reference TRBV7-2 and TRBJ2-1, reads GAGVSQSPSNKVTEKGKDVELRCDPISGHTALYWYRQSLGQGLEFLIYFQGNSAPDKSGLPSDRFSAERTGGSVSTLTIQRTQQEDSAVYLCASSLGPGGYEQFFGPGTRLTVL.

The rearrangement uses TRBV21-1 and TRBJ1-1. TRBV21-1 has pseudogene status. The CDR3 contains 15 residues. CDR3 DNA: TGTGCCAGCAGCATTAGCGGGACGGTGAACACTGAAGCTTTCTTT. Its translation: CASSISGTVNTEAFF.

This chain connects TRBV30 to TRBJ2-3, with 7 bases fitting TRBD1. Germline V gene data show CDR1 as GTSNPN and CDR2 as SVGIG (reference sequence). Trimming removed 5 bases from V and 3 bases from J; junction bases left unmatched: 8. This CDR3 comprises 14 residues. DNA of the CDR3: TGTGCCTGGGGCGAAGGGGGCAAAACAGATACGCAGTATTTT. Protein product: CAWGEGGKTDTQYF. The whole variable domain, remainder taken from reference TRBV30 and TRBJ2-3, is SQTIHQWPATLVQPVGSPLSLECTVEGTSNPNLYWYRQAAGRGLQLLFYSVGIGQISSEVPQNLSASRPQDRQFILSSKKLLLSDSGFYLCAWGEGGKTDTQYFGPGTRLTVL.

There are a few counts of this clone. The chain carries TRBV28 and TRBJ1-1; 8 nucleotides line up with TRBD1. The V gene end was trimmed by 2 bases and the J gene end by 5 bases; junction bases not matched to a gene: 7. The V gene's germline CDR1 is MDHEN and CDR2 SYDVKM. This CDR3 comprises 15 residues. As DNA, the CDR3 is TGTGCCAGCAGTTTACCCCACAGGGGGGAAACTGAAGCTTTCTTT. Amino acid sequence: CASSLPHRGETEAFF.

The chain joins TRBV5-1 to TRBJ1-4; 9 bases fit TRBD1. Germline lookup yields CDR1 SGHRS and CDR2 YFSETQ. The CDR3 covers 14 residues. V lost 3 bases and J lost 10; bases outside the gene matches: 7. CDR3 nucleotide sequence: TGCGCCAGCAGCTCTGGGACAGGGTCGGTAAAACTGTTTTTT. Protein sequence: CASSSGTGSVKLFF.

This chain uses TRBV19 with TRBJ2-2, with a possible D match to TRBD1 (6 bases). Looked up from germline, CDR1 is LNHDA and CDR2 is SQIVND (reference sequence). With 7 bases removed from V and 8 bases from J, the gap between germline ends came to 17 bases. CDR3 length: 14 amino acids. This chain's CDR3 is CASKGQGIGGELFF. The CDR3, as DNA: TGTGCCAGTAAGGGCCAGGGGATAGGAGGGGAGCTGTTTTTT.

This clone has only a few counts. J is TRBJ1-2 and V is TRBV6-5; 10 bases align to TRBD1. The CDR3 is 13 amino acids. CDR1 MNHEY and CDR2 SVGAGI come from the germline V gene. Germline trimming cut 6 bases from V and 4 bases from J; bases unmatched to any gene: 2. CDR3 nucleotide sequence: TGTGCCAGCAGCAGACAGGGGGCCTATGGCTACACCTTC. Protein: CASSRQGAYGYTF.

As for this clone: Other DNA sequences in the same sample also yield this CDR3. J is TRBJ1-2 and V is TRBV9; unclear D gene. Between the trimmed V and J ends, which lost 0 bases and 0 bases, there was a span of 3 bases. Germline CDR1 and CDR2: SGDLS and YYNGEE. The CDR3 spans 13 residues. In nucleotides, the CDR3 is TGTGCCAGCAGCGTAGTATCTAACTATGGCTACACCTTC. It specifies CASSVVSNYGYTF.

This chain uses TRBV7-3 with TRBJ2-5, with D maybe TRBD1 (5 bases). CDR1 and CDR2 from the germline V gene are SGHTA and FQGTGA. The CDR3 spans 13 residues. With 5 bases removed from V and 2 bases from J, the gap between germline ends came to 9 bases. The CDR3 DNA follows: TGTGCCAGCAGCAAACAGGCTCAAGAGACCCAGTACTTC. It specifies CASSKQAQETQYF.

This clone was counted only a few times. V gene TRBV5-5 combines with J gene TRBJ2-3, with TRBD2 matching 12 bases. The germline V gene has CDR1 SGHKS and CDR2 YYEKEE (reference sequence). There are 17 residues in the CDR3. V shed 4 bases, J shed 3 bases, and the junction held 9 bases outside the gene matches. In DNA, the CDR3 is TGTGCCAGCAGCGCTAGCGGGGGGGCCTTTTTTACAGATACGCAGTATTTT. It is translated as CASSASGGAFFTDTQYF.

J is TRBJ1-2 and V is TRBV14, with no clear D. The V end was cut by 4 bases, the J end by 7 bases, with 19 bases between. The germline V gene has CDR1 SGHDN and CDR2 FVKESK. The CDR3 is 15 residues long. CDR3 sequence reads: CASSPRGGRGRGYTF. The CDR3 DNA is TGTGCCAGCAGCCCCCGTGGAGGGCGCGGACGTGGCTACACCTTC.